These 2 T cell receptor beta chains came from one sample sequenced in a study of shared clonotypes between healthy human individuals. The table came from immunoSEQ multiplex PCR; TCRdb's copy has only in-frame clones and leaves some out. The sample comprises a few million clones, just over 90% of which are singletons, and 0.13% to 0.15% rests with the top ten. Sequenced material: naive CD4+ T cells sorted from blood. Subset given: CD45RA+ positively selected. Receptors were obtained from a man between 18 and 29 years old in good health.

For this clone: Other DNA sequences from this sample encode an identical CDR3 as well. The chain uses TRBV7-2 and TRBJ1-1; maybe TRBD1 (6 bases). The CDR3 totals 14 residues. The germline V gene encodes CDR1 SGHTA and CDR2 FQGNSA. V was trimmed by 3 bases and J by 1 base, leaving 9 bases between them. In nucleotides, the CDR3 is TGTGCCAGCAGCTTTGGACAGAAGAACACTGAAGCTTTCTTT. This sequence encodes CASSFGQKNTEAFF.

The CDR3 region has the DNA TGTGCCAGTAGTATAGGGCAGGGTCGGGGATACGAGCAGTACTTC. It specifies CASSIGQGRGYEQYF. The chain couples TRBV19 to TRBJ2-7; possibly TRBD1 or TRBD2 for D (5 bases each). This CDR3 has 15 residues. The germline V gene has CDR1 LNHDA and CDR2 SQIVND (reference sequence). Trimming took 1 base from V and 4 from J, leaving 14 bases between them.